These 15 T cell receptor beta chains were sequenced from one sample in a study of T cell changes during pregnancy in multiple sclerosis (dated by TCRdb to between 2018 and 2020). Library preparation was by the immunoSEQ multiplex PCR assay. The immuneACCESS repertoire file appears here via TCRdb, limited to in-frame rearrangements. These files lack a portion of the clones; in checked studies, under half of the deficit traces to unresolved V genes, and the cause of the others is not known. This sample has 40,000 to 45,000 clones in its table, and 80% to 90% of those were observed once. The ten most abundant clones make up roughly 0.5% of the sample. The sample was CD4+ T cells from peripheral blood mononuclear cells, taken in the first trimester of pregnancy. The origin of the receptors is a female donor with multiple sclerosis, enrolled in a pregnancy study.

The V call is TRBV23-1, the J call TRBJ2-7, with 8 bases fitting TRBD1. TRBV23-1 is reported as an ORF; its role is uncertain. Losses at the gene ends were 7 bases for V and 5 bases for J; bases not matched to a gene: 4. CDR3 size: 12 residues. Here the CDR3 reads CASIPGGDEQYF. CDR3 DNA sequence: TGCGCCAGCATCCCAGGGGGCGACGAGCAGTACTTC.

This clone was counted a single time. The chain is built from TRBV11-3 and TRBJ2-7; 8 nucleotides line up with TRBD1. The CDR3 loop spans 16 amino acids. Germline values: CDR1 SGHNT, CDR2 YENEEA. The ends lost 6 bases at V and 0 bases at J; junction bases unmatched: 10. Here the CDR3 reads CASSYGQGSVSYEQYF. The CDR3 DNA follows: TGTGCCAGCAGTTACGGACAGGGTTCCGTCTCCTACGAGCAGTACTTC.

The CDR3 DNA sequence: TGTGCCAGCAGCCCGGCCAGGAATCAGCCCCAGCATTTT. It specifies CASSPARNQPQHF. This rearrangement joins TRBV6-5 to TRBJ1-5, with D unclear. This CDR3 is built from 13 residues. The V end was cut by 6 bases, the J end by 4 bases, with 10 bases between. Per the germline V gene, CDR1 is MNHEY and CDR2 is SVGAGI.

This clone was recorded once. The genes are TRBV27 and TRBJ1-3; weak D call: TRBD1 (5 bases). V was pared by 10 bases and J by 2 bases, with 15 bases between. Germline CDR1 reads MNHEY; CDR2 reads SMNVEV (reference sequence). This CDR3 comprises 14 residues. CDR3 nucleotides: TGTGCCACCCGTCCAGGGCTCACTGGAAACACCATATATTTT. Amino acids: CATRPGLTGNTIYF.

V usage is TRBV5-1 and J usage is TRBJ2-5; 10 bases fit TRBD1. This CDR3 is 15 amino acids long. CDR1 and CDR2 from the germline V gene are SGHRS and YFSETQ. V lost 4 bases to trimming and J lost 2 bases; unmatched junction nucleotides: 5. DNA for the CDR3: TGCGCCAGCAGCCCGGACAGGGGGGGGCAAGAGACCCAGTACTTC. Protein: CASSPDRGGQETQYF.

This chain links TRBV6-5 with TRBJ1-2; 8 nucleotides align to TRBD1. The CDR3 runs 16 residues. The V gene end was trimmed by 0 bases and the J gene end by 4 bases; junction bases not matched to a gene: 7. Germline V lookup: CDR1 MNHEY, CDR2 SVGAGI. The CDR3 here is CASSYSRQGAGYGYTF. As DNA, the CDR3 is TGTGCCAGCAGTTACTCTCGGCAGGGGGCGGGCTATGGCTACACCTTC.

This clone was seen once. This chain uses TRBV7-9 with TRBJ2-1; possible D gene TRBD1, 5 bases. The CDR3 runs to 14 residues. The germline gives CDR1 SEHNR, CDR2 FQNEAQ (reference sequence). V dropped 5 bases and J dropped 6 bases, with 14 bases sitting between them. This CDR3 reads CASSSDRGGNEQFF. DNA of the CDR3: TGTGCCAGCAGCAGCGATAGGGGTGGCAATGAGCAGTTCTTC.

The CDR3 loop is CASSVWGGGQGSRVGTEAFF. The CDR3 DNA sequence: TGTGCCAGCAGTGTATGGGGAGGGGGACAGGGATCCCGCGTGGGCACTGAAGCTTTCTTT. The genes are TRBV2 and TRBJ1-1; 9 positions agree with TRBD1. The CDR3 has 20 amino acids. Germline CDR1 SNHLY, CDR2 FYNNEI. The V gene end was trimmed by 4 bases and the J gene end by 4 bases; junction bases not matched to a gene: 22.

The chain employs TRBV30 and TRBJ2-1; 7 bases agree with TRBD2. The junction had 1 base not matched to a gene; V was cut back by 0 bases and J by 8 bases. Germline CDR1 and CDR2: GTSNPN and SVGIG (reference sequence). There are 12 residues in the CDR3. In nucleotides, the CDR3 is TGTGCCTGGAGTGTACGGGGGGATGAGCAGTTCTTC. Its protein is CAWSVRGDEQFF.

The chain combines TRBV7-6 with TRBJ2-1; 9 bases are shared with TRBD2. Germline loops: CDR1 SGHVS, CDR2 FNYEAQ. The CDR3 covers 12 residues. The V segment lost 5 bases and the J segment 8 bases; nucleotides outside the gene matches: 1. This CDR3 reads CASSRLADEQFF. In DNA form, the CDR3 reads TGTGCCAGCAGCCGACTAGCGGATGAGCAGTTCTTC.

This chain connects TRBV5-6 to TRBJ1-2; D unresolved. Germline CDR1 and CDR2: SGHDT and YYEEEE. Trimming pared 4 bases from V and 2 bases from J, leaving 15 bases between. The CDR3 is 15 amino acids. For the CDR3, the DNA is TGTGCCAGCAGCCGCACGTCCGCCCTAAACTATGGCTACACCTTC. It codes for CASSRTSALNYGYTF.

The V gene is TRBV21-1, the J gene TRBJ1-2; TRBD1 is taken as the D call from the table, unchecked against the DNA. TRBV21-1 corresponds to a pseudogene. The CDR3 is 18 amino acids. CDR3 sequence: CASSKERTGAFRSYGYTF. Here the CDR3 DNA reads TGTGCCAGCAGCAAAGAAAGGACAGGGGCATTTCGCAGCTATGGCTACACCTTC.

This clone was detected only once. At one boundary the junction diverges from the germline segment, which might be a read error. The genes are TRBV6-1 and TRBJ2-5, with a weak D call TRBD1 (5 bases). Germline V gene sequence: CDR1 MNHNS, CDR2 SASEGT. The length of the CDR3 is 13 residues. CDR3 sequence (DNA): TGTGCCAGCAGTGTGGGGCACCAAAAGACCCAGTACTTC. It specifies CASSVGHQKTQYF.

This chain connects TRBV6-5 to TRBJ2-7, with D possibly matching TRBD2 (7 bases). Germline V gene data show CDR1 as MNHEY and CDR2 as SVGAGI. The length of the CDR3 is 15 residues. V lost 4 bases to trimming and J lost 3 bases, with 16 bases between them. The DNA of the CDR3 is TGTGCCAGCAGTTCGCCCGGGGGGCGAAGCTACGAGCAGTACTTC. It is translated as CASSSPGGRSYEQYF.

The V call is TRBV5-6, the J call TRBJ2-2, with D possibly matching TRBD2 (6 bases). This CDR3 region has 16 residues. Germline lookup yields CDR1 SGHDT and CDR2 YYEEEE. The V end was cut by 2 bases, the J end by 7 bases, with 18 bases between. CDR3 DNA sequence: TGTGCCAGCAGCTTCGGTCTTGGGGGGAACGGCGGGGAGCTGTTTTTT. Amino acids: CASSFGLGGNGGELFF. The entire variable domain, with the rest obtained from reference TRBV5-6 and TRBJ2-2, is as follows: DAGVTQSPTHLIKTRGQQVTLRCSPKSGHDTVSWYQQALGQGPQFIFQYYEEEERQRGNFPDRFSGHQFPNYSSELNVNALLLGDSALYLCASSFGLGGNGGELFFGEGSRLTVL.